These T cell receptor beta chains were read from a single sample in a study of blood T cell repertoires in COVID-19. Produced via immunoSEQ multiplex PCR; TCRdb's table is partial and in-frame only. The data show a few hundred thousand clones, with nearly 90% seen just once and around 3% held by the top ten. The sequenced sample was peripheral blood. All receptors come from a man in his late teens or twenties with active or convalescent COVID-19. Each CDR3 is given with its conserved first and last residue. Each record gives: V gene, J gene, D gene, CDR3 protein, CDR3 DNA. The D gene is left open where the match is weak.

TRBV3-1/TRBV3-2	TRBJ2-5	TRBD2	CASSPARGREETQYF	TGTGCCAGCAGCCCCGCCCGAGGGAGGGAAGAGACCCAGTACTTC
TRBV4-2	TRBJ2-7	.	CASSQAGTALSYEQYF	TGTGCCAGCAGCCAAGCGGGAACAGCCCTATCCTACGAGCAGTACTTC
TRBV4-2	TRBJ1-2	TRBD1	CASSQGTVYGYTF	TGTGCCAGCAGCCAGGGGACAGTCTATGGCTACACCTTC
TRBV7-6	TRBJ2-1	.	CASSLVSGGRTYNEQFF	TGTGCCAGCAGCTTAGTTTCAGGGGGGAGAACTTACAATGAGCAGTTCTTC
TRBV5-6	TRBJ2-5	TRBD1	CASSRWDRGQETQYF	TGTGCCAGCAGCCGATGGGACAGGGGGCAAGAGACCCAGTACTTC
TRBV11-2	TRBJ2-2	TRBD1	CASSLRQGNTGELFF	TGTGCCAGCAGCTTAAGACAGGGGAACACCGGGGAGCTGTTTTTT
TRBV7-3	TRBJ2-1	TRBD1	CASSSGQGDYNEQFF	TGTGCCAGCAGCTCGGGACAGGGGGACTACAATGAGCAGTTCTTC
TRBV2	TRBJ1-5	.	CASSGQTWDQPQHF	TGTGCCAGCAGCGGCCAGACATGGGATCAGCCCCAGCATTTT
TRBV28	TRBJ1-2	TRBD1	CASSHPPGQGGYGYTF	TGTGCCAGCAGCCACCCCCCGGGACAGGGGGGGTATGGCTACACCTTC
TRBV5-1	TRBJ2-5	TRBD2	CASSLRTSGGQETQYF	TGCGCCAGCAGCTTACGGACTAGCGGGGGCCAAGAGACCCAGTACTTC